A selection of T cell receptor beta chains follows, all from one sample in a study of glioma-infiltrating T cells after dendritic cell vaccination. Clones were read by immunoSEQ multiplex PCR, and TCRdb kept only the in-frame ones, dropping some. Among about 82,000 clones, roughly four fifths were seen once, and the ten largest hold less than 7.5%. The sequences come from blood, collected after dendritic cell vaccination. The source of these receptors is a human donor with glioblastoma. Both conserved end residues are part of each CDR3. The D gene is left open where the match is weak. Clone size is given for some rows only: seen once, a few or many times, or a class if the clone is expanded.

d_gene	v_gene	j_gene	abundance	CDR3nt	CDR3aa
.	TRBV7-2	TRBJ2-4	.	TGTGCCAGCAGCTTACAGGGGATGATAGCCAAAAACATTCAGTACTTC	CASSLQGMIAKNIQYF
TRBD2	TRBV10-3	TRBJ2-5	few	TGTGCCATCAGTGGAGGGACTAGCGGGGGTCAATGGGGGACCCAGTACTTC	CAISGGTSGGQWGTQYF
TRBD2	TRBV11-3	TRBJ2-1	.	TGTGCCAGCAGCTTAGGGGGCGCGGGGGTTCCCTTCTTC	CASSLGGAGVPFF
.	TRBV7-2	TRBJ1-1	.	TGTGCCAGCAGCTTTTCAGTCAGTGAAGCTTTCTTT	CASSFSVSEAFF
.	TRBV18	TRBJ1-1	.	TGTGCCAGCTCAACCGGGACACCTGAAGCTTTCTTT	CASSTGTPEAFF
.	TRBV6-5	TRBJ2-7	.	TGTGCCAGCAGTTACCCGGACAGTGGCGAGCAGTACTTC	CASSYPDSGEQYF
TRBD2	TRBV6-1	TRBJ2-3	.	TGTGCCAGCAGTGAGAAGCGGGGGGCGCGCACAGATACGCAGTATTTT	CASSEKRGARTDTQYF
.	TRBV7-9	TRBJ1-1	.	TGTGCCAGCAGCTTAGAACCGCCAGGCGAAGCTTTCTTT	CASSLEPPGEAFF
.	TRBV19	TRBJ2-3	.	TGTGCCAGTAGTCCCCTTAGTAAGTCAGATACGCAGTATTTT	CASSPLSKSDTQYF
.	TRBV28	TRBJ1-5	once	TGTGCCAGCAGTAGGACAGCCCAGCCCCAGCATTTT	CASSRTAQPQHF
.	TRBV21-1	TRBJ1-1	.	TGTGCCAGCAGCACTCGAGACACTGAAGCTTTCTTT	CASSTRDTEAFF
TRBD1	TRBV6-1	TRBJ2-7	.	TGTGCCAGCATGACAGACAGGGTCGACTACGAGCAGTACTTC	CASMTDRVDYEQYF
.	TRBV5-1	TRBJ1-5	.	TGCGCCAGCAGCTTGGCAGGGGAGCAGCCCCAGCATTTT	CASSLAGEQPQHF
.	TRBV14	TRBJ2-3	.	TGTGCCAGCAGCCAAGATATAGCCGGCACAGATACGCAGTATTTT	CASSQDIAGTDTQYF
.	TRBV21-1	TRBJ1-2	.	TGTGCCAGCAGCAATAAGACAGGTGGAGCTAACTATGGCTACACCTTC	CASSNKTGGANYGYTF
.	TRBV5-4	TRBJ2-5	.	TGTGCCAGCAGCCCGAAGCGGGACAACCAAGAGACCCAGTACTTC	CASSPKRDNQETQYF
.	TRBV30	TRBJ1-2	.	TGTGCCTGGAGTGTACCCCGAGGACAGCTAGACTATGGCTACACCTTC	CAWSVPRGQLDYGYTF
.	TRBV4-3	TRBJ2-2	.	TGCGCCAGCAGCCAACTCCGGGACACTAACACCGGGGAGCTGTTTTTT	CASSQLRDTNTGELFF
TRBD2	TRBV5-1	TRBJ2-2	.	TGCGCCAGCAGCCATGAAGCTAGCGGGGGACCTACCGGGGAGCTGTTTTTT	CASSHEASGGPTGELFF
TRBD1	TRBV27	TRBJ1-6	.	TGTGCCAGCAGTCGGGGACAGGGGAATTCACCCCTCCACTTT	CASSRGQGNSPLHF
TRBD2	TRBV5-1	TRBJ2-7	.	TGCGCCAGCAGCTCTCCTACGGGACTATCCGACGAGCAGTACTTC	CASSSPTGLSDEQYF
.	TRBV5-1	TRBJ1-1	.	TGCGCCAGCAGCTGGGAGTTGGGACAAGGAGCTTTCTTT	CASSWELGQGAFF
TRBD2	TRBV5-6	TRBJ2-3	once	TGTGCCAGCAGCTTGGGGCTAGCGGGGACAGATACGCAGTATTTT	CASSLGLAGTDTQYF
TRBD1	TRBV7-9	TRBJ1-5	.	TGTGCCAGCAGCGCGACAGGGGGCGACCAGCCCCAGCATTTT	CASSATGGDQPQHF
TRBD2	TRBV10-3	TRBJ2-1	.	TGTGCCATCAGAGAGCGGGGGGGCTACAATGAGCAGTTCTTC	CAIRERGGYNEQFF